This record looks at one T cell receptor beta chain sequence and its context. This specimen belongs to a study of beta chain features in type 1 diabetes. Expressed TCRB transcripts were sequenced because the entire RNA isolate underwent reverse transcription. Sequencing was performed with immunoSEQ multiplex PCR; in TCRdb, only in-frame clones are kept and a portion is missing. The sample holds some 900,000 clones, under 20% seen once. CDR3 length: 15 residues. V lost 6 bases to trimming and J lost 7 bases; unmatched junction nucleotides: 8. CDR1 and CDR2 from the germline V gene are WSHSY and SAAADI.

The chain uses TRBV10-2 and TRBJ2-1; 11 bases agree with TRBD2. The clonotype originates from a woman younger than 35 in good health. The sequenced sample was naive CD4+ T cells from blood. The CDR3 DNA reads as TGCGCCAGCAGAATAGCGGGAGGGGGAGGAAATGAGCAGTTCTTC. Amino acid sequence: CASRIAGGGGNEQFF.